Listed below are T cell receptor beta chains from one sample, sequenced in a study of T cells after posttransplantation cyclophosphamide. Generated by immunoSEQ multiplex PCR, the TCRdb table keeps only in-frame clones and is missing some. The sample records 7,800 or so clones, 80% to 95% being singletons. Sequenced sample: CD4+ T cells sorted from blood. These receptors came from a woman in her forties or fifties in good health and a related stem cell transplant donor. CDR3s include the opening cysteine and the closing phenylalanine or tryptophan. A D gene is named only where the DNA matches it firmly. Clone size is given for some rows only: seen once, a few or many times, or a class if the clone is expanded.

j_call: TRBJ1-5
d_call: TRBD1
clone_size: -
v_call: TRBV19
cdr3_aa: CASNQGGRGNQPQHF
cdr3_nt: TGTGCCAGTAATCAGGGGGGCAGGGGCAATCAGCCCCAGCATTTT

j_call: TRBJ2-3
d_call: TRBD1
clone_size: -
v_call: TRBV19
cdr3_aa: CASASGTGGPDTQYF
cdr3_nt: TGTGCCAGTGCCTCCGGGACAGGGGGCCCAGATACGCAGTATTTT

j_call: TRBJ2-3
d_call: TRBD1
clone_size: -
v_call: TRBV19
cdr3_aa: CASSRDRGSDTQYF
cdr3_nt: TGTGCCAGTAGTAGAGACAGGGGATCAGATACGCAGTATTTT

j_call: TRBJ2-3
d_call: -
clone_size: -
v_call: TRBV7-6
cdr3_aa: CASSHDGGVDTQYF
cdr3_nt: TGTGCCAGCAGCCACGACGGGGGAGTAGATACGCAGTATTTT

j_call: TRBJ2-1
d_call: -
clone_size: -
v_call: TRBV6-5
cdr3_aa: CASSRGAPSYNEQFF
cdr3_nt: TGTGCCAGCAGTCGGGGGGCTCCGTCCTACAATGAGCAGTTCTTC

j_call: TRBJ2-7
d_call: TRBD2
clone_size: -
v_call: TRBV5-1
cdr3_aa: CASSRTSVSPSYEQYF
cdr3_nt: TGCGCCAGCAGCCGGACTAGCGTTAGCCCCTCCTACGAGCAGTACTTC

j_call: TRBJ2-1
d_call: -
clone_size: -
v_call: TRBV10-3
cdr3_aa: CAISNPAQRGEQFF
cdr3_nt: TGTGCCATCAGTAATCCAGCCCAAAGGGGTGAGCAGTTCTTC

j_call: TRBJ1-6
d_call: -
clone_size: -
v_call: TRBV5-8
cdr3_aa: CASTFVRPLHF
cdr3_nt: TGTGCCAGCACCTTTGTCCGGCCCCTCCACTTT

j_call: TRBJ1-1
d_call: -
clone_size: -
v_call: TRBV19
cdr3_aa: CASTPGGYTEAFF
cdr3_nt: TGTGCCAGTACCCCGGGGGGCTACACTGAAGCTTTCTTT

j_call: TRBJ1-5
d_call: -
clone_size: once
v_call: TRBV15
cdr3_aa: CATSYGRGIRQPQHF
cdr3_nt: TGTGCCACCAGCTATGGACGAGGGATACGGCAGCCCCAGCATTTT

j_call: TRBJ1-3
d_call: -
clone_size: -
v_call: TRBV4-1
cdr3_aa: CASSQGQGTNTIYF
cdr3_nt: TGCGCCAGCAGCCAAGGGCAGGGGACAAACACCATATATTTT

j_call: TRBJ1-2
d_call: TRBD1
clone_size: once
v_call: TRBV7-2
cdr3_aa: CASSPDRAGNYGYTF
cdr3_nt: TGTGCCAGCAGCCCAGACAGGGCGGGAAACTATGGCTACACCTTC

j_call: TRBJ1-1
d_call: -
clone_size: -
v_call: TRBV5-6
cdr3_aa: CASSLFLGANMNTEAFF
cdr3_nt: TGTGCCAGCAGCTTATTTTTGGGGGCAAATATGAACACTGAAGCTTTCTTT

j_call: TRBJ1-5
d_call: -
clone_size: -
v_call: TRBV9
cdr3_aa: CASSVDPYQPQHF
cdr3_nt: TGTGCCAGCAGCGTAGATCCCTATCAGCCCCAGCATTTT

j_call: TRBJ2-5
d_call: -
clone_size: -
v_call: TRBV6-6
cdr3_aa: CASTSLRYQETQYF
cdr3_nt: TGTGCCAGCACTTCCCTCCGGTACCAAGAGACCCAGTACTTC

j_call: TRBJ1-2
d_call: -
clone_size: -
v_call: TRBV14
cdr3_aa: CASSRIDSYGYTF
cdr3_nt: TGTGCCAGCAGTCGTATCGACAGCTATGGCTACACCTTC

j_call: TRBJ2-5
d_call: -
clone_size: few
v_call: TRBV6-5
cdr3_aa: CASRRTAQETQYF
cdr3_nt: TGTGCCAGCAGGAGGACAGCACAAGAGACCCAGTACTTC

j_call: TRBJ1-2
d_call: TRBD1
clone_size: -
v_call: TRBV6-5
cdr3_aa: CASSYPGQGIYGYTF
cdr3_nt: TGTGCCAGCAGTTACCCGGGACAGGGTATCTATGGCTACACCTTC

j_call: TRBJ2-7
d_call: TRBD2
clone_size: once
v_call: TRBV28
cdr3_aa: CASSTQAGGLPGEQYF
cdr3_nt: TGTGCCAGCAGTACCCAAGCGGGAGGGCTTCCCGGAGAGCAGTACTTC

j_call: TRBJ2-7
d_call: TRBD1
clone_size: -
v_call: TRBV6-1
cdr3_aa: CASSEQGAREQYF
cdr3_nt: TGTGCCAGCAGTGAACAGGGGGCTCGCGAGCAGTACTTC

j_call: TRBJ1-2
d_call: TRBD1
clone_size: -
v_call: TRBV5-8
cdr3_aa: CASSLAGTDGYTF
cdr3_nt: TGTGCCAGCAGCTTGGCGGGGACAGATGGCTACACCTTC

j_call: TRBJ1-6
d_call: -
clone_size: -
v_call: TRBV6-6
cdr3_aa: CASSTWESPLHF
cdr3_nt: TGTGCCAGCAGTACCTGGGAGTCACCCCTCCACTTT

j_call: TRBJ2-5
d_call: TRBD1
clone_size: few
v_call: TRBV7-7
cdr3_aa: CASSSDRGPGETQYF
cdr3_nt: TGTGCTAGCAGCTCGGACAGGGGGCCTGGAGAGACCCAGTACTTC

j_call: TRBJ2-1
d_call: TRBD2
clone_size: -
v_call: TRBV11-3
cdr3_aa: CASSLGATGGNEQFF
cdr3_nt: TGTGCCAGCAGCCTCGGCGCTACGGGAGGCAATGAGCAGTTCTTC